This entry describes one T cell receptor (beta chain). The sample comes from a study of control samples from healthy donors and cancer patients. The method was immunoSEQ multiplex PCR; TCRdb's version includes in-frame clones alone and lacks a portion of them. The table lists roughly 80,000 clones, roughly 90% of them singletons. The CDR3 has 13 amino acids. The sequencing sample was made of blood. The clonotype was recovered from a woman aged 45-59 years in good health. V and J are TRBV21-1 and TRBJ2-1; the table assigns TRBD2, which was not confirmed against the DNA. TRBV21-1 is given as a pseudogene. CDR3 coding DNA: TGTGCCAGCAGCAAAAGTGAGGGAAATGAGCAGTTCTTC. It yields the protein CASSKSEGNEQFF.